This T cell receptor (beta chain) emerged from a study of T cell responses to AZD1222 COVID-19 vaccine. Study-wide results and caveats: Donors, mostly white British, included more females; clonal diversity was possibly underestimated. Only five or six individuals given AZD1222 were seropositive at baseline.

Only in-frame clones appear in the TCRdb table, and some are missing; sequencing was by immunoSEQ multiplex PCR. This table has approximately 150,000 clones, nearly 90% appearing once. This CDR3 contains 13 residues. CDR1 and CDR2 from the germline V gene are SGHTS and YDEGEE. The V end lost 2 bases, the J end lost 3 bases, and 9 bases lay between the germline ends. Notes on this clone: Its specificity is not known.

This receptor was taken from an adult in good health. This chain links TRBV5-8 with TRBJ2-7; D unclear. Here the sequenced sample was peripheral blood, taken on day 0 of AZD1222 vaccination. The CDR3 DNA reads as TGTGCCAGCAGCTTTGGCTCCTTCTACGAGCAGTACTTC. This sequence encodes CASSFGSFYEQYF.